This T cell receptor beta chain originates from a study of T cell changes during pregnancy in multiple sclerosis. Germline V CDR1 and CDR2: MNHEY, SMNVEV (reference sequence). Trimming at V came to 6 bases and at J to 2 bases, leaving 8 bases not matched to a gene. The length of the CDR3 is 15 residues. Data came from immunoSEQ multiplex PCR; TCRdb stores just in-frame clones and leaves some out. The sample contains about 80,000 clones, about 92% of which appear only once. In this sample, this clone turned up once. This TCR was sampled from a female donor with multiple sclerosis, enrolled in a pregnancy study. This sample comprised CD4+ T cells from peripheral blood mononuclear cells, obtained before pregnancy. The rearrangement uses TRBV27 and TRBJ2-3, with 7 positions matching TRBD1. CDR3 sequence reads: CASSPRGQPTDTQYF. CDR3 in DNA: TGTGCCAGCAGCCCGAGGGGACAGCCCACAGATACGCAGTATTTT.